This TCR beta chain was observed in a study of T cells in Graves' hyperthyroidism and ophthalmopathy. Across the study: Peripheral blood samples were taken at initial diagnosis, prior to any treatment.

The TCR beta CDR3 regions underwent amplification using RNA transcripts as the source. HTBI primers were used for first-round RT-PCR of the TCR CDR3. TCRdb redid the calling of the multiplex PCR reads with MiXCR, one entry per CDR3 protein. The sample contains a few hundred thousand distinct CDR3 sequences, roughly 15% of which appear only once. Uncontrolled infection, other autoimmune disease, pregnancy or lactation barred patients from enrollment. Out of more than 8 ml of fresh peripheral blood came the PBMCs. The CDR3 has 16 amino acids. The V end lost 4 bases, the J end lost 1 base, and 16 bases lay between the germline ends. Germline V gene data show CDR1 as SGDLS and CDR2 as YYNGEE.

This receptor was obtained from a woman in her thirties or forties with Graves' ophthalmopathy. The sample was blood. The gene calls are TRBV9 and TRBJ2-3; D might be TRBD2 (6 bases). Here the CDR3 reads CASSTNTGVGTDTQYF. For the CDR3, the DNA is TGTGCCAGCAGCACTAACACGGGAGTTGGCACAGATACGCAGTATTTT.